These 10 T cell receptor beta chains originate from one sample sequenced in a study of shared clonotypes between healthy human individuals (dated by TCRdb to about 2020). Library creation used the immunoSEQ multiplex PCR assay. TCRdb stores this immuneACCESS table with in-frame sequences only. Part of the clones is absent; in the studies checked, under half of the shortfall reflects unresolved V genes, and no reason is known for the rest. The sample records about 1.5 million clones, 95% to 99% of which are singletons. The biggest ten clones account for around 0.45% of the sample. The sequenced sample was naive CD4+ T cells sorted from blood. The cell subset or site label here, explained by the study, means: CD45RA+ positively selected. These receptors all stem from a man aged 30 to 45 in good health.

The chain is built from TRBV7-8 and TRBJ2-2, with TRBD2 matching over 11 bases. CDR3 length: 16 residues. The J segment lost 5 bases and the V segment lost 5 bases, leaving 7 bases of the junction unmatched. The germline V gene has CDR1 SGHVS and CDR2 FQNEAQ. In DNA form, the CDR3 reads TGTGCCAGCAGCCTTATGACTAGCGGGAAAACCGGGGAGCTGTTTTTT. This codes for CASSLMTSGKTGELFF.

Of note for this clone: The germline gene is not matched at one end of the junction; a read error may be the cause. The J gene is TRBJ2-2, the V gene TRBV7-7, with TRBD1 matching 7 bases. The CDR3 totals 15 residues. Germline V gene data show CDR1 as SSHAT and CDR2 as FNYEAQ (reference sequence). The CDR3 here is CASSLGQQNTGELFF. The CDR3 DNA sequence: TGTGCTAGCAGCTTGGGACAGCAGAACACCGGGGAGCTGTTTTTT.

On this clone: Other DNA variants within this sample encode the same CDR3. This chain joins TRBV5-4 and TRBJ2-7, with TRBD1 identical over 11 bases. The V gene end was trimmed by 3 bases and the J gene end by 2 bases; junction bases not matched to a gene: 4. Germline V gene lookup returns CDR1 SGHNT and CDR2 YYREEE (reference sequence). CDR3 length equals 15 residues. CDR3 sequence: CASSSPGQGAYEQYF. As DNA, the CDR3 is TGTGCCAGCAGCTCGCCGGGACAGGGGGCCTACGAGCAGTACTTC.

The chain links TRBV25-1 to TRBJ2-5, with D perhaps TRBD1 or TRBD2 (5 bases each). Germline lookup yields CDR1 MGHDK and CDR2 SYGVNS. V lost 4 bases and J 9 bases, leaving 18 bases between the germline ends. This CDR3 has 14 residues. Here the CDR3 reads CASSGPGTLGAQYF. For the CDR3, the DNA is TGTGCCAGCAGTGGCCCGGGGACGCTAGGGGCCCAGTACTTC.

In its sample, this clone was seen once. The gene calls are TRBV6-5 and TRBJ1-2; D is undetermined. This CDR3 is built from 13 residues. Germline V gene data show CDR1 as MNHEY and CDR2 as SVGAGI. Trimming shortened V by 7 bases and J by 8 bases, and 17 bases separated the two germline ends. The CDR3 DNA is TGTGCCAGCAAAGGACGGACTGTCGGGGGCTACACCTTC. Translating it yields CASKGRTVGGYTF.

This chain uses TRBV7-9 with TRBJ1-3; D ambiguous. Trimming shortened V by 5 bases and J by 0 bases, and 8 bases separated the two germline ends. This CDR3 has 14 amino acids. Germline CDR1 SEHNR, CDR2 FQNEAQ (reference sequence). The CDR3 DNA reads as TGTGCCAGCAGCGGACGCAGCTCTGGAAACACCATATATTTT. Protein sequence: CASSGRSSGNTIYF.

The J gene is TRBJ2-7, the V gene TRBV4-2; 7 bases line up with TRBD2. The CDR3 covers 16 residues. The trim removed 0 bases at V and 1 base at J, leaving 6 bases unmatched. Per the germline V gene, CDR1 is LGHNA and CDR2 is YNFKEQ. The CDR3 DNA reads as TGTGCCAGCAGCCAAGATCCGACTAGCCGATCCTACGAGCAGTACTTC. It is translated as CASSQDPTSRSYEQYF.

A remark on this clone: One junction end does not reproduce the germline sequence, and a read error may be involved. V is TRBV7-9 and J is TRBJ2-1, with D perhaps matching TRBD2 (7 bases). Germline-derived CDR1 and CDR2 are SEHNR and FQNEAQ (reference sequence). This CDR3 has 12 residues. In nucleotides, the CDR3 is TGTGCCAGCAGCTCAGAGACGGGGGGCAGGGTCTTC. As protein: CASSSETGGRVF.

This chain connects TRBV7-9 to TRBJ1-2; weak D call: TRBD1 (5 bases). This CDR3 has 14 residues. Germline V gene data show CDR1 as SEHNR and CDR2 as FQNEAQ (reference sequence). The V and J ends lost 0 bases and 7 bases respectively, with 12 bases between them. The CDR3 loop is CASSLAEGRSGYTF. The CDR3 coding sequence is TGTGCCAGCAGCTTAGCGGAGGGGCGCAGTGGCTACACCTTC.

The gene calls are TRBV29-1 and TRBJ2-1, with 10 bases lining up with TRBD2. The J segment lost 7 bases and the V segment lost 5 bases, leaving 8 bases of the junction unmatched. This CDR3 contains 14 residues. CDR1 and CDR2 from the germline V gene are SQVTM and ANQGSEA. In DNA, the CDR3 is TGCAGCGTTTACGCTAGCGGGAGTGTGAATGAGCAGTTCTTC. This encodes CSVYASGSVNEQFF.